Sequencing of this TCR beta chain was carried out in a study of cytotoxic CD8 clonotypes in ibrutinib-treated CLL. Overall study: Recorded responses included around 24 partial and 2 complete; following median around 73 months, approximately 14 stayed remitted and about 12 progressed. Study-wide points: Clonality went up at ibrutinib response and then declined back toward baseline at progression.

Library input was 1.5 to 2 micrograms of DNA from cryopreserved PBMCs. The V and J ends lost 5 bases and 2 bases, in that order; junction bases with no gene match: 2. Germline V lookup: CDR1 LNHDA, CDR2 SQIVND (reference sequence). There are 13 residues in the CDR3. A few counts support this clone. Antigen unknown. Researchers set a sequencing depth target of 1 in 200,000 to 1 in 1 million T cells. Method: immunoSEQ multiplex PCR; TCRdb's copy keeps in-frame clones and lacks some. The sample contains 30,000 to 40,000 clones, about 70% of which appear only once. The chain couples TRBV19 to TRBJ1-2; the match to TRBD1 covers 7 bases. Source: PBMCs, taken at disease progression, from a patient treated with ibrutinib. This receptor was identified in a human donor with chronic lymphocytic leukemia. CDR3: CASSLTGNYGYTF. CDR3 bases: TGTGCCAGTAGTCTGACAGGGAACTATGGCTACACCTTC.